A single sample gave rise to the 2 T cell receptor beta chains below, sequenced in a study of shared clonotypes between healthy human individuals. Data came from immunoSEQ multiplex PCR; TCRdb stores just in-frame clones and leaves some out. The table lists roughly 1,100,000 clones, roughly 80% of them singletons, with approximately 1.3% in the top ten. The material sequenced was memory CD4+ T cells sorted from blood. Described subset: CD45RA-negative fraction. The receptors were sampled from a man in his late teens or twenties in good health.

This clone was counted a single time. The chain joins TRBV19 to TRBJ1-2; TRBD1 matches at 10 bases. Unmatched junction bases numbered 7, after V lost 7 bases and J lost 8 bases. The germline V gene encodes CDR1 LNHDA and CDR2 SQIVND (reference sequence). This CDR3 region has 13 residues. The CDR3, as DNA: TGTGCCAGTACCCTTGGACAGGGGGAAGGCTACACCTTC. Amino acid sequence: CASTLGQGEGYTF.

This clone occurred a few times. This chain connects TRBV4-1 to TRBJ1-2; unclear D gene. Trimming took off 2 bases at V and 5 bases at J, with 15 bases between the two ends. The CDR3 runs to 15 residues. Looked up from germline, CDR1 is MGHRA and CDR2 is YSYEKL. The CDR3 bases are TGCGCCAGCAGCCAAATCGGGCAGGAACTGTATGGCTACACCTTC. It encodes CASSQIGQELYGYTF.